These 20 T cell receptor beta chains originate from one sample sequenced in a study of shared clonotypes between healthy human individuals. This table comes from immunoSEQ multiplex PCR, and its TCRdb copy is limited to in-frame clones, with some not included. The table shows hundreds of thousands of clones, with about 95% occurring only once. CD8 cells regarded as naive lacked CD45RO, were positively chosen for CCR7, and omitted terminally differentiated effector memory CD45RA+ cells. The sample taken for sequencing was naive CD8+ T cells sorted from blood. The receptors shown here come from a woman aged 25 to 45 in good health.

The V and J genes are TRBV28 and TRBJ2-1; no clear D gene. The CDR3 spans 14 residues. The ends were cut back, 5 bases at V and 7 bases at J, with 15 bases in the middle. Germline V CDR1 and CDR2: MDHEN, SYDVKM. The chain's CDR3 is CASSPTLGRNEQFF. CDR3 nucleotide sequence: TGTGCCAGCAGTCCGACCCTAGGCCGTAATGAGCAGTTCTTC. Looking up the rest from reference TRBV28 and TRBJ2-1 gives the full variable domain: DVKVTQSSRYLVKRTGEKVFLECVQDMDHENMFWYRQDPGLGLRLIYFSYDVKMKEKGDIPEGYSVSREKKERFSLILESASTNQTSMYLCASSPTLGRNEQFFGPGTRLTVL.

The V gene is TRBV27, the J gene TRBJ1-2; D is uncertain. Germline loops: CDR1 MNHEY, CDR2 SMNVEV (reference sequence). V was trimmed by 0 bases and J by 6 bases, leaving 11 bases between them. CDR3 length: 14 amino acids. CDR3 sequence reads: CASSLSPALDGYTF. For the CDR3, the DNA is TGTGCCAGCAGTTTATCTCCAGCCCTTGATGGCTACACCTTC.

The chain uses TRBV19 and TRBJ1-1; perhaps TRBD1 as D (5 bases). Deletions cut 3 bases from V and 4 bases from J, with 9 bases between. Germline CDR1 LNHDA, CDR2 SQIVND (reference sequence). This CDR3 has 13 amino acids. The CDR3 nucleotides are TGTGCCAGTAGTATCGGGACCGCCACTGAAGCTTTCTTT. Translating gives CASSIGTATEAFF. The full variable domain, with the rest looked up from reference TRBV19 and TRBJ1-1, is DGGITQSPKYLFRKEGQNVTLSCEQNLNHDAMYWYRQDPGQGLRLIYYSQIVNDFQKGDIAEGYSVSREKKESFPLTVTSAQKNPTAFYLCASSIGTATEAFFGQGTRLTVV.

The chain has TRBV28 and TRBJ2-3; D not certain. V lost 2 bases and J lost 5, with 14 bases in between. Germline lookup yields CDR1 MDHEN and CDR2 SYDVKM. CDR3 length: 15 residues. CDR3 region: CASSLGLISGDTQYF. As DNA, the CDR3 is TGTGCCAGCAGTTTAGGGTTAATTTCCGGAGATACGCAGTATTTT.

In its sample, this clone was seen once. The rearrangement joins TRBV28 to TRBJ2-1; 9 positions agree with TRBD2. With 5 bases clipped from V and 6 bases from J, the junction kept 5 bases outside the gene matches. Looked up from germline, CDR1 is MDHEN and CDR2 is SYDVKM. This CDR3 region has 14 residues. Here the CDR3 DNA reads TGTGCCAGCAGTATAAGACTAGCGGTCAATGAGCAGTTCTTC. Its protein product is CASSIRLAVNEQFF. The full variable domain, in which reference TRBV28 and TRBJ2-1 provide the parts outside the CDR3, is DVKVTQSSRYLVKRTGEKVFLECVQDMDHENMFWYRQDPGLGLRLIYFSYDVKMKEKGDIPEGYSVSREKKERFSLILESASTNQTSMYLCASSIRLAVNEQFFGPGTRLTVL.

The V and J genes are TRBV28 and TRBJ2-7; maybe TRBD2 (5 bases). Germline CDR1 MDHEN, CDR2 SYDVKM. The CDR3 is 14 residues long. Trimming shortened V by 6 bases and J by 4 bases, and 16 bases separated the two germline ends. The CDR3 coding sequence is TGTGCCAGCAGCCGCGGGCCCCTCGCTTACGAGCAGTACTTC. Protein product: CASSRGPLAYEQYF.

This clone was picked up one time. V usage is TRBV27 and J usage is TRBJ2-1, with no clear D. Trimming left V 3 bases short and J 8 bases short, with 11 bases between. There are 13 residues in the CDR3. Germline V gene lookup returns CDR1 MNHEY and CDR2 SMNVEV (reference sequence). CDR3 residues: CASSFQRAYEQFF. The CDR3 DNA follows: TGTGCCAGCAGTTTCCAGCGAGCGTATGAGCAGTTCTTC.

V and J are TRBV28 and TRBJ2-1, with 7 bases fitting TRBD2. V trimming: 6 bases; J trimming: 5 bases; junction bases outside the gene matches: 16. Per germline, CDR1 MDHEN and CDR2 SYDVKM. The CDR3 sequence is 17 residues long. This CDR3 reads CASRSSPGLAENNEQFF. As DNA, the CDR3 is TGTGCCAGCAGATCCTCGCCCGGGCTAGCGGAGAACAATGAGCAGTTCTTC.

The genes are TRBV5-1 and TRBJ2-1; D is uncertain. Deletions cut 4 bases from V and 8 bases from J, with 13 bases between. The germline V gene has CDR1 SGHRS and CDR2 YFSETQ. This CDR3 is 13 amino acids long. CDR3 coding DNA: TGCGCCAGCAGCAGGAGTGTCGGGTATGAGCAGTTCTTC. It codes for CASSRSVGYEQFF.

The rearrangement joins TRBV14 to TRBJ2-7; D may correspond to TRBD1 or TRBD2 (5 bases each). The V end lost 1 base, the J end lost 8 bases, and 12 bases lay between the germline ends. Germline V gene lookup returns CDR1 SGHDN and CDR2 FVKESK. This CDR3 spans 13 amino acids. Here the CDR3 DNA reads TGTGCCAGCAGCCAAGCGGGGCAGCCAAAGCAGTACTTC. Translating it yields CASSQAGQPKQYF. Drawing the rest from reference TRBV14 and TRBJ2-7, the complete variable domain is EAGVTQFPSHSVIEKGQTVTLRCDPISGHDNLYWYRRVMGKEIKFLLHFVKESKQDESGMPNNRFLAERTGGTYSTLKVQPAELEDSGVYFCASSQAGQPKQYFGPGTRLTVT.

The genes are TRBV27 and TRBJ2-7; 7 bases fit TRBD2. This CDR3 contains 14 residues. The V gene's germline CDR1 is MNHEY and CDR2 SMNVEV (reference sequence). J gave up 4 bases and V 5 bases, and 8 bases lay outside the gene matches. CDR3 in DNA: TGTGCCAGCAGTGTGAACGGGAGGTATTACGAGCAGTACTTC. Protein: CASSVNGRYYEQYF.

The chain has TRBV2 and TRBJ2-1; D is perhaps TRBD2 (5 bases). V dropped 6 bases and J dropped 5 bases, with 11 bases sitting between them. Germline lookup yields CDR1 SNHLY and CDR2 FYNNEI. The CDR3 loop spans 13 amino acids. The CDR3 DNA sequence: TGTGCCAGCAGGGACTCGGAGAACAATGAGCAGTTCTTC. It translates to CASRDSENNEQFF.

This clone was seen only once. At the DNA level, this CDR3 is encoded by other sequences in the same sample as well. The rearrangement joins TRBV29-1 to TRBJ1-2; 8 bases match TRBD1. The CDR3 has 12 amino acids. Trimming cost V 6 bases and J 3 bases; bases outside gene matches: 3. Germline assignment: CDR1 SQVTM and CDR2 ANQGSEA. In DNA, the CDR3 is TGCAGCGTGGACAGGGAAGACTATGGCTACACCTTC. Amino acids: CSVDREDYGYTF.

The chain recombines TRBV30 with TRBJ1-2, with 9 bases identical to TRBD1. The CDR3 runs to 14 residues. Germline lookup yields CDR1 GTSNPN and CDR2 SVGIG (reference sequence). The junction had 9 bases not matched to a gene; V was cut back by 8 bases and J by 2 bases. The CDR3 nucleotides read TGTGCCCAACATGGGACAGGGCGAAACTATGGCTACACCTTC. Translation: CAQHGTGRNYGYTF.

The chain uses TRBV1 and TRBJ2-6. TRBV1 is a pseudogene segment. There are 14 residues in the CDR3. The CDR3 sequence: CTSTDGNRANVLTF. In DNA form, the CDR3 reads TGCACCAGCACCGACGGTAATCGGGCCAACGTCCTGACTTTC.

The rearrangement joins TRBV4-1 to TRBJ2-7, with 8 bases that match TRBD2. Germline CDR1 and CDR2: MGHRA and YSYEKL. V trimming: 0 bases; J trimming: 2 bases; junction bases outside the gene matches: 3. The CDR3 runs to 15 residues. The CDR3 spells CASSQDVGRAYEQYF. The CDR3 DNA is TGCGCCAGCAGCCAAGACGTCGGGAGGGCCTACGAGCAGTACTTC.

This sequence joins TRBV27 and TRBJ1-6; D gene ambiguous. Trimming left V 2 bases short and J 8 bases short, with 10 bases between. The germline V gene encodes CDR1 MNHEY and CDR2 SMNVEV (reference sequence). CDR3 length: 14 amino acids. This chain's CDR3 is CASSLDGPYSPLHF. The CDR3 nucleotides are TGTGCCAGCAGTTTAGATGGCCCTTATTCACCCCTCCACTTT.

The chain recombines TRBV10-2 with TRBJ1-5; no clear D gene. Trimming removed 4 bases at V and 4 bases at J, with 8 bases between. Germline CDR1 is WSHSY and CDR2 is SAAADI. CDR3 size: 13 residues. CDR3 coding DNA: TGCGCCAGCAGTGCTAACAGTAATCAGCCCCAGCATTTT. Residues: CASSANSNQPQHF.

J is TRBJ2-7 and V is TRBV7-9; D tentatively fits TRBD1 or TRBD2 (5 bases each). There are 17 residues in the CDR3. CDR1 and CDR2 (germline): SEHNR, FQNEAQ (reference sequence). The V and J ends lost 1 base and 2 bases respectively, with 18 bases between them. CDR3 amino acids: CASSLGKRVGTPYEQYF. The DNA for the CDR3 is TGTGCCAGCAGCTTAGGGAAAAGGGTCGGGACCCCCTACGAGCAGTACTTC. The whole variable domain, remainder taken from reference TRBV7-9 and TRBJ2-7, is DTGVSQNPRHKITKRGQNVTFRCDPISEHNRLYWYRQTLGQGPEFLTYFQNEAQLEKSRLLSDRFSAERPKGSFSTLEIQRTEQGDSAMYLCASSLGKRVGTPYEQYFGPGTRLTVT.

The chain recombines TRBV29-1 with TRBJ1-4, with TRBD1 matching 7 bases. V trimming: 6 bases; J trimming: 6 bases; junction bases outside the gene matches: 10. The CDR3 loop spans 14 amino acids. Germline V lookup: CDR1 SQVTM, CDR2 ANQGSEA. The CDR3: CSVGPRDSHEKLFF. For the CDR3, the DNA is TGCAGCGTCGGGCCCCGGGACAGTCATGAAAAACTGTTTTTT.